The 19 T cell receptor beta chains in this list originate from one sample, sequenced in a study of blood T cell repertoires in COVID-19. The protocol was immunoSEQ multiplex PCR, while the TCRdb copy is restricted to in-frame clones and leaves out a portion. The sample shows over 600,000 clones, over 80% of them seen only once. The sequencing input was peripheral blood. The origin of the receptors is a woman between 18 and 30 years old with acute or convalescent COVID-19.

V usage is TRBV15 and J usage is TRBJ2-3; a weak D match, TRBD2 (6 bases). V shed 0 bases and J shed 7 bases, with 20 bases lying between them. Germline CDR1 reads LNHNV; CDR2 reads YYDKDF (reference sequence). The CDR3 contains 17 residues. In DNA form, the CDR3 reads TGTGCCACCAGCAGAGATCGAGCCAGGGAGGAACCATATACGCAGTATTTT. It translates to CATSRDRAREEPYTQYF.

The chain joins TRBV5-6 to TRBJ2-3; D possibly corresponds to TRBD2 (6 bases). CDR3 length equals 13 residues. The V end lost 0 bases, the J end lost 5 bases, and 7 bases lay between the germline ends. In germline, CDR1 is SGHDT, CDR2 YYEEEE. CDR3 DNA sequence: TGTGCCAGCAGCTTGGCGCGGGGAGATACGCAGTATTTT. Its translation is CASSLARGDTQYF.

The chain combines TRBV7-6 with TRBJ2-2; weak D call: TRBD1 (6 bases). The CDR3 consists of 19 residues. Germline lookup yields CDR1 SGHVS and CDR2 FNYEAQ. Trimming pared 1 base from V and 1 base from J, leaving 19 bases between. The CDR3 DNA follows: TGTGCCAGCAGCTTAGGGACAGCCACCGCCCTAAGGAACACCGGGGAGCTGTTTTTT. Translating gives CASSLGTATALRNTGELFF.

The J gene is TRBJ1-2, the V gene TRBV11-2; D unresolved. The CDR3 has 14 amino acids. The germline gives CDR1 SGHAT, CDR2 FQNNGV. V lost 0 bases, J lost 3 bases, and 8 bases lay in between. CDR3: CASSLDAQDYGYTF. The CDR3 DNA follows: TGTGCCAGCAGCTTAGATGCCCAGGACTATGGCTACACCTTC. Drawing the rest from reference TRBV11-2 and TRBJ1-2, the complete variable domain is EAGVAQSPRYKIIEKRQSVAFWCNPISGHATLYWYQQILGQGPKLLIQFQNNGVVDDSQLPKDRFSAERLKGVDSTLKIQPAKLEDSAVYLCASSLDAQDYGYTFGSGTRLTVV.

The genes are TRBV12-5 and TRBJ1-1, with TRBD1 as a possible D gene (5 bases). V lost 4 bases and J 11 bases, leaving 17 bases between the germline ends. Germline V gives CDR1 LGHNT, CDR2 FRNRAP. The CDR3 totals 13 residues. CDR3 sequence reads: CASGSPPGLKAFF. As DNA, the CDR3 is TGTGCTAGTGGTTCGCCTCCAGGGCTTAAGGCTTTCTTT.

The chain carries TRBV9 and TRBJ1-3; 9 bases are shared with TRBD1. The CDR3 totals 15 residues. Per the germline V gene, CDR1 is SGDLS and CDR2 is YYNGEE. Trimming at V came to 3 bases and at J to 4 bases, leaving 5 bases not matched to a gene. The CDR3 loop is CASSGDRARGNTIYF. The CDR3 nucleotides read TGTGCCAGCAGCGGGGACAGGGCGCGAGGAAACACCATATATTTT.

The chain carries TRBV11-2 and TRBJ2-1, with D perhaps TRBD2 (7 bases). The germline CDR1 and CDR2 sequences are SGHAT and FQNNGV. The V end was cut by 1 base, the J end by 9 bases, with 16 bases between. The CDR3 runs 15 residues. The CDR3 coding sequence is TGTGCCAGCAGCTTAGGAGGGGGGGCCTTAAGTGAGCAGTTCTTC. Its translation is CASSLGGGALSEQFF. Looking up the rest from reference TRBV11-2 and TRBJ2-1 gives the full variable domain: EAGVAQSPRYKIIEKRQSVAFWCNPISGHATLYWYQQILGQGPKLLIQFQNNGVVDDSQLPKDRFSAERLKGVDSTLKIQPAKLEDSAVYLCASSLGGGALSEQFFGPGTRLTVL.

The chain recombines TRBV12-5 with TRBJ1-1; D is unresolved. The CDR3 runs 15 residues. Trimming removed 3 bases from V and 2 bases from J, with 13 bases in between. CDR1 and CDR2 (germline): LGHNT, FRNRAP. The CDR3 loop is CASGFAGAGNTEAFF. The CDR3 DNA follows: TGTGCTAGTGGTTTTGCGGGAGCCGGCAACACTGAAGCTTTCTTT.

The chain carries TRBV10-3 and TRBJ1-2; a possible D gene is TRBD1 (6 bases). The germline V gene has CDR1 ENHRY and CDR2 SYGVKD. The CDR3 covers 15 residues. The ends were cut back, 8 bases at V and 2 bases at J, with 18 bases in the middle. The CDR3, as DNA: TGTGCCATCCAGAGAGGGTACGGACAGAACTATGGCTACACCTTC. This sequence encodes CAIQRGYGQNYGYTF.

This chain uses TRBV27 with TRBJ1-1; D remains ambiguous. Germline V gene sequence: CDR1 MNHEY, CDR2 SMNVEV (reference sequence). Between the trimmed V and J ends, which lost 4 bases and 5 bases, there was a span of 20 bases. This CDR3 comprises 16 residues. The CDR3 reads CASSSLPPASGTEAFF. The CDR3 bases are TGTGCCAGCAGTTCCCTCCCCCCGGCCAGCGGGACTGAAGCTTTCTTT.

V gene TRBV3-1 (or the pseudogene TRBV3-2) combines with J gene TRBJ2-7, with D possibly TRBD2 on 5 matching bases. Trimming took 4 bases from V and 0 from J, leaving 7 bases between them. Germline V CDR1 and CDR2: LGHDT, YNNKEL (reference sequence). The CDR3 is 13 residues long. In DNA, the CDR3 is TGTGCCAGCAGCCGGGAGCCCTCCTACGAGCAGTACTTC. Translated: CASSREPSYEQYF.

The chain is built from TRBV4-3 and TRBJ1-1; D is unclear. The V gene's germline CDR1 is LGHNA and CDR2 YSLEER. Trimming left V 2 bases short and J 8 bases short, with 18 bases between. The CDR3 totals 15 residues. Here the CDR3 DNA reads TGCGCCAGCAGCCAACTACCGGGTGCTCAACACGAAGCTTTCTTT. It is translated as CASSQLPGAQHEAFF.

The V gene is TRBV5-6, the J gene TRBJ2-7; tentative D call: TRBD1 (5 bases). The ends were cut back, 4 bases at V and 3 bases at J, with 14 bases in the middle. The CDR3 is 14 amino acids. Germline V gene data show CDR1 as SGHDT and CDR2 as YYEEEE. This chain's CDR3 is CASSIQQGRYEQYF. The CDR3 DNA follows: TGTGCCAGCAGCATACAGCAGGGCCGCTACGAGCAGTACTTC.

The rearrangement links TRBV4-3 to TRBJ1-2; 7 nucleotides line up with TRBD1. In germline, CDR1 is LGHNA, CDR2 YSLEER. The junction had 5 bases not matched to a gene; V was cut back by 2 bases and J by 8 bases. The CDR3 contains 13 residues. This CDR3 reads CASSQRRGLGYTF. DNA of the CDR3: TGCGCCAGCAGCCAACGGAGGGGGCTGGGCTACACCTTC.

The chain carries TRBV10-1 and TRBJ2-2; TRBD2 might be the D (5 bases). V lost 7 bases, J lost 4 bases, and 10 bases lay in between. CDR3 size: 13 residues. The germline CDR1 and CDR2 sequences are WNHNN and SYGVQD (reference sequence). The chain's CDR3 is CASTRGSTGELFF. The CDR3 coding sequence is TGCGCCAGCACGCGAGGGTCCACCGGGGAGCTGTTTTTT.

This chain links TRBV2 with TRBJ2-7; D call uncertain. CDR3 size: 14 residues. Trimming took off 7 bases at V and 4 bases at J, with 17 bases between the two ends. Germline CDR1 reads SNHLY; CDR2 reads FYNNEI. The CDR3 here is CASTANAGSYEQYF. The CDR3 region has the DNA TGTGCCAGCACGGCGAACGCAGGATCGTACGAGCAGTACTTC.

A few counts support this clone. The chain uses TRBV3-1 (or the pseudogene TRBV3-2) and TRBJ1-2; the D is unclear. Germline V gene lookup returns CDR1 LGHDT and CDR2 YNNKEL (reference sequence). V shed 4 bases and J shed 0 bases, with 6 bases lying between them. The CDR3 has 13 amino acids. CDR3 nucleotides: TGTGCCAGCAGCCTTTCAGCTAACTATGGCTACACCTTC. It specifies CASSLSANYGYTF.

This clone was recorded a few times. The rearrangement links TRBV5-5 to TRBJ2-7; the D gene is possibly TRBD1 (5 bases). The CDR3 consists of 14 residues. Germline assignment: CDR1 SGHKS and CDR2 YYEKEE (reference sequence). Trimming removed 0 bases from V and 5 bases from J, with 12 bases in between. CDR3 in amino acids: CASSLGQYPHEQYF. The DNA of the CDR3 is TGTGCCAGCAGCTTGGGACAGTATCCCCACGAGCAGTACTTC.

The chain combines TRBV27 with TRBJ2-7; D perhaps matches TRBD1 (5 bases). Trimming left V 6 bases short and J 2 bases short, with 20 bases between. The CDR3 covers 16 residues. Per germline, CDR1 MNHEY and CDR2 SMNVEV (reference sequence). As DNA, the CDR3 is TGTGCCAGCAGCCCCTCCCCCAGGGTTGGGGCCTACGAGCAGTACTTC. It encodes CASSPSPRVGAYEQYF.